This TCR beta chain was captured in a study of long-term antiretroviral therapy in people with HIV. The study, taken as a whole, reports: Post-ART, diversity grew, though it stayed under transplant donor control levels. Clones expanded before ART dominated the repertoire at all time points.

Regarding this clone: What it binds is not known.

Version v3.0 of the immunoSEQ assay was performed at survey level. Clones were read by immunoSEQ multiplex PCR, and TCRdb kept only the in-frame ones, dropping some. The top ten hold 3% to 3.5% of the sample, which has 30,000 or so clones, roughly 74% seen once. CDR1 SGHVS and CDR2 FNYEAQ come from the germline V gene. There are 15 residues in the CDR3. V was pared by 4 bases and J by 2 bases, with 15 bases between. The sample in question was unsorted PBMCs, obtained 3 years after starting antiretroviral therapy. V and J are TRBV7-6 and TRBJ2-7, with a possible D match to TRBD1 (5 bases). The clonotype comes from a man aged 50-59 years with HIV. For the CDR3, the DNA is TGTGCCAGCAGCTCCAGAGTAGGGGCCCCCTACGAGCAGTACTTC. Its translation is CASSSRVGAPYEQYF. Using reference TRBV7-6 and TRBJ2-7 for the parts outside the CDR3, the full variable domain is GAGVSQSPRYKVTKRGQDVALRCDPISGHVSLYWYRQALGQGPEFLTYFNYEAQQDKSGLPNDRFSAERPEGSISTLTIQRTEQRDSAMYRCASSSRVGAPYEQYFGPGTRLTVT.